The next 10 T cell receptor beta chains were all read from a single sample in a study of early T cells in non-severe SARS-CoV-2 infection (dated by TCRdb to the early 2020s). Library preparation used 5' RACE. TCRdb shows the sequencer as NextSeq 500. The public reads were reprocessed in TCRdb via fastp at Q25 and MiXCR, keeping in-frame beta chains. Each record represents a unique CDR3 protein, reported with the most common genes and DNA among its rows. Across this sample there are roughly 30,000 distinct CDR3 sequences, with 4.5% seen only once. The ten biggest clones cover 5.5% to 7.5% of the sample. The sequencing sample was made of whole blood. These receptors all come from an adult who was a healthcare worker with PCR-confirmed SARS-CoV-2 infection or an uninfected control (not recorded which).

This clonotype was detected only a few times. This chain uses TRBV12-3 or TRBV12-4 with TRBJ2-7; D is uncertain. The CDR3 has 11 residues. V was clipped by 8 bases and J by 3 bases, with 8 bases between them. CDR3 sequence reads: CASGWYYEQYF. Written as DNA, the CDR3 is TGTGCCAGCGGTTGGTACTACGAGCAGTACTTC.

In this sample, this clonotype turned up many times. The chain joins TRBV7-9 to TRBJ1-2, with 7 bases aligning to TRBD1. The CDR3 contains 14 residues. V was clipped by 0 bases and J by 2 bases; unmatched bases: 0. Germline CDR1 reads SEHNR; CDR2 reads FQNEAQ (reference sequence). The CDR3 spells CASSLAQGNYGYTF. CDR3 DNA: TGTGCCAGCAGCTTAGCACAGGGGAACTATGGCTACACCTTC.

This clonotype was seen many times. The chain joins TRBV7-9 to TRBJ2-7; TRBD2 aligns across 7 bases. V lost 3 bases to trimming and J lost 2 bases; unmatched junction nucleotides: 4. CDR1 and CDR2 from the germline V gene are SEHNR and FQNEAQ (reference sequence). The CDR3 is made up of 14 amino acids. CDR3 amino acids: CASSFSAGAYEQYF. The DNA for the CDR3 is TGTGCCAGCAGCTTTTCGGCGGGAGCCTACGAGCAGTACTTC.

This chain links TRBV12-5 with TRBJ2-1; no definite D call. The CDR3 contains 16 residues. Germline values: CDR1 LGHNT, CDR2 FRNRAP. The ends were cut back, 5 bases at V and 0 bases at J, with 14 bases in the middle. The chain's CDR3 is CASGPPSVLSYNEQFF. The DNA for the CDR3 is TGTGCTAGTGGTCCCCCCAGCGTACTCTCCTACAATGAGCAGTTCTTC.

There are a few counts of this clonotype. The junction differs from germline at one of its ends, possibly a read error. The rearrangement joins TRBV3-1 to TRBJ2-1; 14 bases map to TRBD2. Germline CDR1 LGHDT, CDR2 YNNKEL (reference sequence). The CDR3 sequence is 17 residues long. The CDR3 region has the DNA TGTGTCAGCAGCCCCGGACTAGCGGGAGGCGGAAACAATGAGCAGTTCTTC. Its protein is CVSSPGLAGGGNNEQFF.

Many counts were recorded for this clonotype. V gene TRBV25-1 combines with J gene TRBJ2-2; D unresolved. The CDR3 extends over 14 amino acids. V dropped 6 bases and J dropped 4 bases, with 12 bases sitting between them. Looked up from germline, CDR1 is MGHDK and CDR2 is SYGVNS. The CDR3 reads CASRTLGSTGELFF. CDR3 DNA: TGTGCCAGCAGGACCTTAGGTTCCACCGGGGAGCTGTTTTTT. The complete variable domain, with remaining parts taken from reference TRBV25-1 and TRBJ2-2, reads EADIYQTPRYLVIGTGKKITLECSQTMGHDKMYWYQQDPGMELHLIHYSYGVNSTEKGDLSSESTVSRIRTEHFPLTLESARPSHTSQYLCASRTLGSTGELFFGEGSRLTVL.

This clonotype was observed at least ten times. The chain recombines TRBV7-6 with TRBJ2-7; D is unresolved. V was clipped by 5 bases and J by 6 bases, with 11 bases between them. Per the germline V gene, CDR1 is SGHVS and CDR2 is FNYEAQ. The CDR3 loop spans 12 amino acids. The CDR3 protein is CASSLSAGEQYF. The DNA of the CDR3 is TGTGCCAGCAGCCTGTCGGCAGGCGAGCAGTACTTC.

At least ten counts were recorded for this clonotype. As DNA, the CDR3 is TGTGCCAGTGGGTTTGCGGACAGGGTGGTCGAGCAGTACTTC. Its translation: CASGFADRVVEQYF. The chain couples TRBV25-1 to TRBJ2-7, with 8 bases identical to TRBD1. V gave up 9 bases and J gave up 6 bases; unmatched junction bases: 13. The CDR3 consists of 14 residues. Per germline, CDR1 MGHDK and CDR2 SYGVNS.

The rearrangement uses TRBV7-3 and TRBJ2-2; TRBD1 agrees at 8 bases. The V segment lost 5 bases and the J segment 6 bases; nucleotides outside the gene matches: 8. This CDR3 contains 15 residues. Germline values: CDR1 SGHTA, CDR2 FQGTGA. In nucleotides, the CDR3 is TGTGCCAGCAGCCGCGGACAGGGCTTTTCCGGGGAGCTGTTTTTT. This codes for CASSRGQGFSGELFF.

This clonotype was seen many times. The chain uses TRBV18 and TRBJ1-5, with 7 bases identical to TRBD1. Germline V gives CDR1 KGHSH, CDR2 LQKENI. J was trimmed by 4 bases and V by 4 bases; bases with no gene match: 7. This CDR3 comprises 15 residues. CDR3 in DNA: TGTGCCAGCTCACTAGACAGGGTTGGAAATCAGCCCCAGCATTTT. Its translation is CASSLDRVGNQPQHF.